Here is one TCR beta chain with its context. Because the CDR3 is missing its conserved closing phenylalanine or tryptophan, this is likely a read error. The sample is drawn from a study of glioma-infiltrating T cells. Using RNA template, CDR3s of TCR alpha and beta were amplified with iRepertoire arm-PCR. From the multiplex PCR reads, TCRdb called clonotypes with MiXCR, one entry per CDR3 protein. The profile shows tens of thousands of distinct CDR3 sequences, approximately 40% of them singletons. The CDR3 loop spans 15 amino acids. The germline V gene encodes CDR1 SGHRS and CDR2 YFSETQ. The ends were cut back, 4 bases at V and 2 bases at J, with 14 bases in the middle.

The chain links TRBV5-1 to TRBJ2-3; weak D call: TRBD2 (6 bases). The source is a human donor with low-grade glioma or glioblastoma, undergoing nonglioma brain surgery, or in good health (not recorded which). Sequences were obtained from glioma tissue, nonneoplastic brain tissue, or PBMCs (not recorded which). In DNA, the CDR3 is TGCGCCAGCAGCCCTAGCGACGGGAACACAGATACGCAGTATCTT. As protein: CASSPSDGNTDTQYL.